A selection of T cell receptor beta chains follows, all from one sample in a study of radiation and T cells in renal cell carcinoma. Profiled with immunoSEQ multiplex PCR; TCRdb holds only in-frame clones, not every one. The sample has more than 95,000 clones, about 81% seen once. The specimen was blood, collected from a patient whose treatment included radiotherapy and nephrectomy. The receptors stem from a man aged 45-60 years with renal cell carcinoma. Both conserved end residues are part of each CDR3. D genes are given only for firm matches. Clone size is stated in some rows and not others, as once, few, many or a class when expanded.

j_call | clone_size | d_call | v_call | cdr3_nt | cdr3_aa
TRBJ2-7 | . | TRBD1 | TRBV5-1 | TGCGCCAGCAGCTTGGTCCGGGACAGCAATACCTACGAGCAGTACTTC | CASSLVRDSNTYEQYF
TRBJ1-4 | . | . | TRBV21-1 | TGTGCCAGCAGCACGAATCACGCAGGGATGAGTGAAAAACTGTTTTTT | CASSTNHAGMSEKLFF
TRBJ1-1 | . | . | TRBV9 | TGTGCCAGCAGCGTAGCGGGCCACAACACTGAAGCTTTCTTT | CASSVAGHNTEAFF
TRBJ1-1 | . | . | TRBV6-6 | TGTGCCAGCAGCTATCTCCTTACCTATACTGAAGCTTTCTTT | CASSYLLTYTEAFF
TRBJ1-3 | . | . | TRBV6-5 | TGTGCCAGCAGTAACCTTGGCCCAGGAAACACCATATATTTT | CASSNLGPGNTIYF
TRBJ1-2 | . | . | TRBV18 | TGTGCCAGCTCACCAGGGAGTGGTGGCTACACCTTC | CASSPGSGGYTF
TRBJ1-5 | . | . | TRBV6-5 | TGTGCCAGCAGTTACTCGTCGCGGTATAGCAATCAGCCCCAGCATTTT | CASSYSSRYSNQPQHF
TRBJ1-1 | . | . | TRBV28 | TGTGCCAGCAGTTACAGGGCTCTGAACACTGAAGCTTTCTTT | CASSYRALNTEAFF
TRBJ1-4 | . | . | TRBV9 | TGTGCCAGCAGCGTAATGGGGTCAACTAATGAAAAACTGTTTTTT | CASSVMGSTNEKLFF
TRBJ1-1 | . | TRBD1 | TRBV9 | TGTGCCAGCAGCGTAGGGATCGAGGGGGCGGCGAACACTGAAGCTTTCTTT | CASSVGIEGAANTEAFF
TRBJ1-1 | . | . | TRBV5-1 | TGCGCCAGCAGCTTGTTTCAGGGTATTGCTGAAGCTTTCTTT | CASSLFQGIAEAFF
TRBJ2-2 | few | TRBD1 | TRBV18 | TGTGCCAGCCACAACGACAGGGACACCGGGGAGCTGTTTTTT | CASHNDRDTGELFF
TRBJ2-1 | . | TRBD2 | TRBV30 | TGTGCCTGGAGCGCGGGACTAGAAAATGAGCAGTTCTTC | CAWSAGLENEQFF
TRBJ2-5 | . | . | TRBV7-8 | TGTGCCAGCAGCTTAGTGGGGACCAAAAAAGAGACCCAGTACTTC | CASSLVGTKKETQYF
TRBJ2-3 | . | . | TRBV13 | TGTGCCAGCAACCACCCTGGGTACGGACATCGAGATACGCAGTATTTT | CASNHPGYGHRDTQYF
TRBJ2-7 | once | TRBD2 | TRBV28 | TGTGCCAGCAGCCTGGGGCTAGCGGGAGACAGCTCCTACGAGCAGTACTTC | CASSLGLAGDSSYEQYF
TRBJ2-1 | many | . | TRBV7-3 | TGTGCCAGCAGCGACCAGGTTTCCTACAATGAGCAGTTCTTC | CASSDQVSYNEQFF
TRBJ1-2 | . | . | TRBV29-1 | TGCAGCGTTGAAGGACAGGCCTGGAGTGGCTACACCTTC | CSVEGQAWSGYTF
TRBJ2-7 | . | TRBD1 | TRBV5-1 | TGCGCCAGCAGCCAGGACCCGGGACAGGGGGAGGGCGAGCAGTACTTC | CASSQDPGQGEGEQYF
TRBJ2-5 | . | TRBD2 | TRBV5-4 | TGTGCCAGCAGCCCACTAGGGACTAGCGGGGGGGAGGAGACCCAGTACTTC | CASSPLGTSGGEETQYF
TRBJ1-3 | once | . | TRBV4-1 | TGCGCCAGCAGCCGGACCTCCTTGATGGGAAACACCATATATTTT | CASSRTSLMGNTIYF
TRBJ1-3 | . | . | TRBV9 | TGTGCCAGCAGCCCCTTCGGGGGGTTCTCTGGAAACACCATATATTTT | CASSPFGGFSGNTIYF
TRBJ1-2 | . | TRBD1 | TRBV27 | TGTGCCAGCAGCTCAATTGCCAGGGGGCGGTCTAACTATGGCTACACCTTC | CASSSIARGRSNYGYTF
TRBJ1-2 | once | . | TRBV7-2 | TGTGCCAGCAGCATCAATTCGGATTATGGCTACACCTTC | CASSINSDYGYTF
TRBJ2-1 | . | TRBD1 | TRBV11-2 | TGTGCCAGCAGCTTTTCACCGGGACAGGGGTACGGTGAGCAGTTCTTC | CASSFSPGQGYGEQFF
TRBJ2-7 | . | . | TRBV7-2 | TGTGCCAGCAGCTTAGCTACGGGAACCTACGAGCAGTACTTC | CASSLATGTYEQYF
TRBJ2-7 | . | . | TRBV6-1 | TGTGCCAGCAGTGCAGGGGACTCGGGCTACGAGCAGTACTTC | CASSAGDSGYEQYF
TRBJ1-2 | . | . | TRBV6-1 | TGTGCCAGCAGTGAAGATGGCTACACCTTC | CASSEDGYTF
TRBJ2-2 | . | . | TRBV5-8 | TGTGCCAGCAGCTTGTATGGGAACACCGGGGAGCTGTTTTTT | CASSLYGNTGELFF
TRBJ2-3 | . | . | TRBV6-5 | TGTGCCAGCAGTTACAGTAGCACAGATACGCAGTATTTT | CASSYSSTDTQYF
TRBJ2-7 | . | . | TRBV5-4 | TGTGCCAGCAGCTCTAGTACCACCTACGAGCAGTACTTC | CASSSSTTYEQYF
TRBJ1-4 | . | . | TRBV2 | TGTGCCAGCAGCCCCGGGGCGGCGGATAATGAAAAACTGTTTTTT | CASSPGAADNEKLFF
TRBJ1-5 | . | . | TRBV2 | TGTGCCAGCAGTGAAGCTGGGAGGGGCCGGGGGCCCCAGCATTTT | CASSEAGRGRGPQHF
TRBJ2-2 | . | . | TRBV27 | TGTGCCAGCAGTTCCCGAGGGGAGCTGTTTTTT | CASSSRGELFF
TRBJ2-7 | . | TRBD1 | TRBV5-1 | TGCGCCAGCAGCTCGCTCGGGACAGCCTCCTACGAGCAGTACTTC | CASSSLGTASYEQYF
TRBJ2-5 | . | TRBD1 | TRBV28 | TGTGCCAGCAGTGCCGTACAGGGGGCCCAAGAGACCCAGTACTTC | CASSAVQGAQETQYF
TRBJ1-5 | . | . | TRBV6-6 | TGTGCCAGCAGTTACGGGCGCAATCAGCCCCAGCATTTT | CASSYGRNQPQHF
TRBJ2-1 | . | TRBD2 | TRBV4-3 | TGCGCCAGCAGCCAATTAGCGGGGATCTACAATGAGCAGTTCTTC | CASSQLAGIYNEQFF
TRBJ2-5 | . | TRBD1 | TRBV6-5 | TGTGCCAGCAGTTACGGTGACAGGGGGCCAGAGACCCAGTACTTC | CASSYGDRGPETQYF
TRBJ2-2 | few | TRBD1 | TRBV7-9 | TGTGCCAGCAGCTCCTACCGGGACAGCCTGAACACCGGGGAGCTGTTTTTT | CASSSYRDSLNTGELFF
TRBJ1-6 | once | . | TRBV6-4 | TGTGCCAGCAGTGACTGGGGGAAAAATAATTCACCCCTCCACTTT | CASSDWGKNNSPLHF
TRBJ2-4 | once | . | TRBV7-9 | TGTGCCAGCAGCCCCGGGACTTTAGTGGGCGTATTAGCCAAAAACATTCAGTACTTC | CASSPGTLVGVLAKNIQYF
TRBJ2-7 | . | . | TRBV18 | TGTGCCAGCTCCCAACAGGGCTACGAGCAGTACTTC | CASSQQGYEQYF
TRBJ1-6 | . | . | TRBV19 | TGTGCCGGTCTGATGGGTCATAATTCACCCCTCCACTTT | CAGLMGHNSPLHF
TRBJ1-2 | . | . | TRBV5-3 | TGTGCACACCCGCGGGAGGACGGGCCTTATGATGAATTC | CAHPREDGPYDEF
TRBJ2-2 | . | TRBD2 | TRBV27 | TGTGCCAGCAGTTTCAGAACTAGCGGGCCGAGTGGGGGGGCCGGGGAGCTGTTTTTT | CASSFRTSGPSGGAGELFF
TRBJ2-6 | . | . | TRBV9 | TGTGCCAGCAGCGTCCAGGGGACTGGGGCCAACGTCCTGACTTTC | CASSVQGTGANVLTF
TRBJ2-7 | . | . | TRBV19 | TGTGCCAGTAGTAACCGGTGGAGCTCCTACGAGCAGTACTTC | CASSNRWSSYEQYF